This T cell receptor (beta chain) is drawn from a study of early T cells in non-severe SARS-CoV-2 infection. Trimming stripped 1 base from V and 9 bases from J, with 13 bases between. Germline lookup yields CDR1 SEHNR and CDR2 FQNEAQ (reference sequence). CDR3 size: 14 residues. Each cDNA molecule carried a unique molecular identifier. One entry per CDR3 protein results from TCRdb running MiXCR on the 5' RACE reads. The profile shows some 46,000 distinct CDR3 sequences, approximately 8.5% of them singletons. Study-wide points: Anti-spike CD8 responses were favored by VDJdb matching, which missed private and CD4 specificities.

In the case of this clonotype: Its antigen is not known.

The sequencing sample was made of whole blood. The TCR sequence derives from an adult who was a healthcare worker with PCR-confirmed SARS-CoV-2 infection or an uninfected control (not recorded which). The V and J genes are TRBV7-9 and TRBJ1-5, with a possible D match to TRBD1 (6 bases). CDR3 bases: TGTGCCAGCAGCTTAGGGACAGCCCAAGGGCCCCAGCATTTT. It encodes CASSLGTAQGPQHF.